A single sample gave rise to the 12 T cell receptor beta chains below, sequenced in a study of CD8+ T cells in alopecia areata. It was with CD4, CD8alpha, NKG2D, NKG2ACE and other markers that pooled cutaneous lymph node cells were sorted. RNA was extracted and reverse transcribed into cDNA as the sequencing template. The assay was immunoSEQ multiplex PCR, and TCRdb's table has in-frame clones only and misses some. The specimen has approximately 280,000 clones, none found just once. The sequencing sample was made of CD4+ T cells sorted from a lymph node. Receptors originate from a C3H/HeJ mouse with alopecia areata. This strain's MHC haplotype is H2-k.

A few counts support this clone. Gene names follow the mouse nomenclature. The sequenced part of the CDR3 DNA is TGTGCCAGCAGTGATCGGGGACTGGGGGGTTATGCT. Translating gives CASSDRGLGGYA. The whole CDR3 is CASSDRGLGGYAEQFF. The chain uses TRBV13-1 and TRBJ2-1, with 12 positions matching TRBD2. The sequence runs out 4 residues before the end of the CDR3; the remainder is reconstructed from the germline J gene. The junction had 3 bases not matched to a gene; V was cut back by 1 base and J by 4 bases. Germline V gene lookup returns CDR1 NSHNY and CDR2 SYGAGN. CDR3 size: 16 residues.

There are a few counts of this clone. Mouse gene names and germline throughout. The observed sequence ends 3 residues before the CDR3 terminus, with the missing tail filled in from the germline J gene. The chain recombines TRBV19 with TRBJ1-6; TRBD1 agrees at 10 bases. TRBJ1-6 is labeled an ORF, and its function is uncertain. The CDR3 has 14 residues. Per germline, CDR1 FNHDT and CDR2 SITEND (reference sequence). V dropped 7 bases and J dropped 3; count of bases not matched to a gene: 1. CDR3 in amino acids: CASGTGVYNSPLYF. Incomplete CDR3 DNA: TGTGCCAGCGGGACAGGGGTCTATAATTCGCCC.

Worth noting for this clone: Genes here carry mouse names. Sequencing ends 4 residues short of the CDR3 end; the germline J gene provides the rest. Other DNA sequences in the same sample also yield this CDR3. V is TRBV1 and J is TRBJ2-5, with 8 nucleotides matching TRBD2. Germline CDR1 is NSQYPW and CDR2 is LRSPGD (reference sequence). CDR3 length: 13 residues. After removal of 4 bases from V and 3 bases from J, the junction contained 0 bases not matched to a gene. The sequenced part of the CDR3 DNA is TGCACCTGCAGTGGGACTGGGCAAGAC. Residues: CTCSGTGQD. The CDR3 in its entirety is CTCSGTGQDTQYF.

This clone was found a few times. All gene names here are mouse names. Other DNA sequences of this sample code for an identical CDR3. The CDR3 region is CTCSPGQYNSPLYF. The covered CDR3 bases are TGCACCTGCAGCCCGGGACAGTATAATTCGCCC. The chain combines TRBV1 with TRBJ1-6; 7 nucleotides line up with TRBD1. The read comes to an end 3 residues before the CDR3 does, leaving the germline J gene to fill in the end. TRBJ1-6 is an ORF, and what it does is uncertain. The CDR3 totals 14 residues. Germline V gene data show CDR1 as NSQYPW and CDR2 as LRSPGD (reference sequence). V gave up 6 bases and J gave up 4 bases; unmatched junction bases: 3.

To note about this clone: The listed genes are named as in mouse. The read terminates 4 residues before the CDR3 end, so the remaining end is supplied by the germline J gene. The chain carries TRBV19 and TRBJ2-4, with a possible D match to TRBD1 (6 bases). The CDR3 is made up of 14 amino acids. In germline, CDR1 is FNHDT, CDR2 SITEND (reference sequence). CDR3 amino acids: CASSIKGQENTLYF. Partial CDR3 DNA: TGTGCCAGCAGTATCAAGGGACAAGAAAAC.

This clone came up a few times. Genes and germline are mouse. The observed sequence ends 3 residues before the CDR3 terminus, with the missing tail filled in from the germline J gene. Additional DNA sequences in this sample encode the identical CDR3. V usage is TRBV13-1 and J usage is TRBJ1-6, with D unclear. TRBJ1-6 is reported as an ORF; its role is uncertain. V lost 5 bases and J 0 bases, leaving 6 bases between the germline ends. The CDR3 loop spans 14 amino acids. From germline, CDR1 is NSHNY and CDR2 SYGAGN. Incomplete CDR3 DNA: TGTGCCAGCAGGCAGGATTCCTATAATTCGCCC. It encodes CASRQDSYNSP. The full CDR3 protein reads CASRQDSYNSPLYF.

This clone has ten or more counts. The genes are named according to mouse. The CDR3 extends 4 residues past the end of the read, so its final part is completed from the germline J gene. Within the sample, other DNA sequences also encode this same CDR3. The chain is built from TRBV13-1 and TRBJ1-1; 8 nucleotides agree with TRBD1. The germline gives CDR1 NSHNY, CDR2 SYGAGN. Losses at the gene ends were 2 bases for V and 0 bases for J; bases not matched to a gene: 0. The CDR3 consists of 14 residues. The CDR3 here is CASSEQGANTEVFF. The CDR3 DNA, read in part, is TGTGCCAGCAGTGAACAGGGGGCAAACACA.

This clone was detected only a few times. A much larger clone lies a single base off, so this may be a read error. The genes and germline here are from mouse. Read data end 4 residues before the CDR3 end; the end is taken from the germline J gene. Other DNA variants within this sample encode the same CDR3. The chain carries TRBV1 and TRBJ2-1; 8 bases agree with TRBD2. V lost 0 bases and J lost 3; bases outside the gene matches: 1. Germline assignment: CDR1 NSQYPW and CDR2 LRSPGD (reference sequence). The CDR3 runs 15 residues. The CDR3 reads CTCSADWGAYAEQFF. Partial CDR3 DNA: TGCACCTGCAGTGCAGACTGGGGGGCCTATGCT.

To note about this clone: The gene names given are mouse names. With the read ending 4 residues before the CDR3 end, the germline J gene is used to fill in that end. Other DNA sequences in the same sample also yield this CDR3. The genes are TRBV13-3 and TRBJ2-7; possibly TRBD1 for D (7 bases). Germline V CDR1 and CDR2: NNHDY, SYVADS. The CDR3 loop spans 13 amino acids. The CDR3 spells CASSEAGGYEQYF. CDR3 DNA, as far as it was read: TGTGCCAGCAGTGAGGCAGGGGGGTAT.

In the case of this clone: Gene names are the mouse ones. The sequenced part of the CDR3 DNA is TGTGCCAGCAGTTCCCAGACAAACACA. This translates into CASSSQTNT. The full CDR3 reads CASSSQTNTEVFF. The chain has TRBV19 and TRBJ1-1; D unclear. The CDR3 end lies 4 residues beyond the end of the read and is filled in from the germline J gene. Germline V lookup: CDR1 FNHDT, CDR2 SITEND (reference sequence). Trimming stripped 4 bases from V and 0 bases from J, with 7 bases between. The CDR3 covers 13 residues. The full variable domain, with the rest looked up from reference TRBV19 and TRBJ1-1, is GGIITQTPKFLIGQEGQKLTLKCQQNFNHDTMYWYRQDSGKGLRLIYYSITENDLQKGDLSEGYDASREKKSSFSLTVTSAQKNEMAVFLCASSSQTNTEVFFGKGTRLTVV.

A note on this clone: Gene names refer to mouse genes. The CDR3 sequence is CASSGSGTGNSDYTF. The CDR3 bases that were read are TGTGCCAGCAGTGGTTCCGGGACAGGGAACTCC. The chain links TRBV13-1 to TRBJ1-2, with 9 bases matching TRBD1. The read halts 4 residues ahead of the CDR3 end, with the missing end drawn from the germline J gene. The CDR3 is 15 residues long. Looked up from germline, CDR1 is NSHNY and CDR2 is SYGAGN. Trimming at V came to 3 bases and at J to 2 bases, leaving 5 bases not matched to a gene.

This clone has just a few counts. Gene names are mouse gene names. The sequence runs out 4 residues before the end of the CDR3; the remainder is reconstructed from the germline J gene. Other nucleotide sequences in the sample specify the same CDR3. The V and J genes are TRBV13-1 and TRBJ1-1; 12 bases line up with TRBD1. The germline V gene encodes CDR1 NSHNY and CDR2 SYGAGN. The CDR3 is made up of 15 amino acids. V dropped 1 base and J dropped 4; count of bases not matched to a gene: 2. CDR3 sequence: CASSDPGQGATEVFF. Partial CDR3 DNA: TGTGCCAGCAGTGATCCGGGACAGGGGGCCACA.